This is a list of T cell receptor beta chains from one sample in a study of T-cell memory formation after mild COVID-19. TCRdb used MiXCR to reprocess the 5' RACE reads, holding one entry per CDR3 protein. Of approximately 250,000 distinct CDR3 sequences listed, approximately 15% are singletons. Specimen: PBMCs or a T cell subset sorted from them (not recorded which). Every receptor here comes from a man between 18 and 29 years old who had mild COVID-19 (a few samples of this study predate the infection). Cell type and time point are not known. The CDR3 runs from the conserved cysteine through the conserved F or W. Each record gives: V gene, D gene, CDR3 length, clone size, J gene, CDR3 DNA, CDR3 protein. The D gene is left open where the match is weak. Clone size is given for some rows only: seen once, a few or many times, or a class if the clone is expanded.

v_call: TRBV21-1; d_call: -; cdr3_length: 15; clone_size: -; j_call: TRBJ1-6; cdr3_nt: TGTGCCAGCTCTAGTGGACCGGCGTGGAATTCACCCCTCCACTTT; cdr3_aa: CASSSGPAWNSPLHF
v_call: TRBV7-3; d_call: -; cdr3_length: 13; clone_size: -; j_call: TRBJ2-2; cdr3_nt: TGTGCCAGCAGCCCACCCGTCACCGGGGAGCTGTTTTTT; cdr3_aa: CASSPPVTGELFF
v_call: TRBV7-8; d_call: -; cdr3_length: 13; clone_size: -; j_call: TRBJ2-1; cdr3_nt: TGTGCCAGCAGCTTAGCGGCCCTCCAGGGGCAGTTCTTC; cdr3_aa: CASSLAALQGQFF
v_call: TRBV7-9; d_call: TRBD1; cdr3_length: 15; clone_size: few; j_call: TRBJ2-7; cdr3_nt: TGTGCCAGCAGCTGGACAGGGAAGGGCTCCTACGAGCAGTACTTC; cdr3_aa: CASSWTGKGSYEQYF
v_call: TRBV6-1; d_call: -; cdr3_length: 20; clone_size: -; j_call: TRBJ2-4; cdr3_nt: TGTGCCAGCAGCCTGACGCCGCCAGGGAGGATGTCGGTGGCCAAAAACATTCAGTACTTC; cdr3_aa: CASSLTPPGRMSVAKNIQYF
v_call: TRBV12-3/TRBV12-4; d_call: -; cdr3_length: 14; clone_size: -; j_call: TRBJ1-1; cdr3_nt: TGTGCCAGCAGAGACACAGGGCTGGGCACTGAAGCTTTCTTT; cdr3_aa: CASRDTGLGTEAFF
v_call: TRBV9; d_call: -; cdr3_length: 14; clone_size: -; j_call: TRBJ1-1; cdr3_nt: TGTGCCAGCAGCGGGGACACGGGAGGGACTGAAGCTTTCTTT; cdr3_aa: CASSGDTGGTEAFF
v_call: TRBV7-2; d_call: -; cdr3_length: 13; clone_size: few; j_call: TRBJ1-2; cdr3_nt: TGTGCCAGCAGCCCATCGGGGAGTTGGGGCTACACCTTC; cdr3_aa: CASSPSGSWGYTF
v_call: TRBV4-2; d_call: TRBD2; cdr3_length: 19; clone_size: -; j_call: TRBJ2-4; cdr3_nt: TGTGCCAGCAGCCAAGCCCGGACTAGCGGGGGGGTAGCCAAAAACATTCAGTACTTC; cdr3_aa: CASSQARTSGGVAKNIQYF
v_call: TRBV5-1; d_call: -; cdr3_length: 15; clone_size: few; j_call: TRBJ2-3; cdr3_nt: TGCGCCAGCAGCTTAAGGCCAGGGAGCACAGATACGCAGTATTTT; cdr3_aa: CASSLRPGSTDTQYF
v_call: TRBV25-1; d_call: -; cdr3_length: 15; clone_size: -; j_call: TRBJ1-1; cdr3_nt: TGTGCCAGCAGTGAATTGGGTGGAGGGACCACTGAAGCTTTCTTT; cdr3_aa: CASSELGGGTTEAFF
v_call: TRBV6-2/TRBV6-3; d_call: -; cdr3_length: 16; clone_size: many; j_call: TRBJ2-3; cdr3_nt: TGTGCCAGCAGTTACTGGTCGGCAGGCCGGGTGAATACGCAGTATTTT; cdr3_aa: CASSYWSAGRVNTQYF
v_call: TRBV5-1; d_call: -; cdr3_length: 14; clone_size: -; j_call: TRBJ2-3; cdr3_nt: TGCGCCAGCAAGATAGCGGTGGGCACAGATACGCAGTATTTT; cdr3_aa: CASKIAVGTDTQYF
v_call: TRBV7-2; d_call: -; cdr3_length: 15; clone_size: many; j_call: TRBJ2-2; cdr3_nt: TGTGCCAGCAGCAGACCTGTCGCGAACACCGGGGAGCTGTTTTTT; cdr3_aa: CASSRPVANTGELFF
v_call: TRBV7-9; d_call: -; cdr3_length: 16; clone_size: -; j_call: TRBJ2-1; cdr3_nt: TGTGCCAGCAGCCCCCCTGCTCGTGCGGACTACAATGAGCAGTTCTTC; cdr3_aa: CASSPPARADYNEQFF
v_call: TRBV5-1; d_call: -; cdr3_length: 14; clone_size: once; j_call: TRBJ2-5; cdr3_nt: TGCGCCAGCAATGTCGGGAGAGGGCAAGAGACCCAGTACTTC; cdr3_aa: CASNVGRGQETQYF
v_call: TRBV18; d_call: TRBD1; cdr3_length: 14; clone_size: many; j_call: TRBJ1-1; cdr3_nt: TGTGCCAGCTCGCGACAGGGGACGCGCACTGAAGCTTTCTTT; cdr3_aa: CASSRQGTRTEAFF
v_call: TRBV27; d_call: TRBD2; cdr3_length: 20; clone_size: -; j_call: TRBJ2-3; cdr3_nt: TGTGCCAGCAGTCGACCCCGACTAGCGGGGGGGCCTTTAAGCACAGATACGCAGTATTTT; cdr3_aa: CASSRPRLAGGPLSTDTQYF
v_call: TRBV27; d_call: -; cdr3_length: 16; clone_size: -; j_call: TRBJ1-5; cdr3_nt: TGTGCCAGCAGGGAGCTAGGGGTGGATAGCAATCAGCCCCAGCATTTT; cdr3_aa: CASRELGVDSNQPQHF
v_call: TRBV5-1; d_call: -; cdr3_length: 14; clone_size: -; j_call: TRBJ2-5; cdr3_nt: TGCGCCAGCAGCTTGGTACCGTGGTTGGAGACCCAGTACTTC; cdr3_aa: CASSLVPWLETQYF
v_call: TRBV7-9; d_call: -; cdr3_length: 12; clone_size: few; j_call: TRBJ2-7; cdr3_nt: TGTGCCAGCAGCTGGGGCACATACGAGCAGTACTTC; cdr3_aa: CASSWGTYEQYF
v_call: TRBV7-9; d_call: -; cdr3_length: 15; clone_size: few; j_call: TRBJ1-4; cdr3_nt: TGTGCCAGCAGCTCAGGGACACTTGATAATGAAAAACTGTTTTTT; cdr3_aa: CASSSGTLDNEKLFF
v_call: TRBV29-1; d_call: -; cdr3_length: 12; clone_size: -; j_call: TRBJ1-6; cdr3_nt: TGCAGCGGCAGCTCCTATAATTCACCCCTCCACTTT; cdr3_aa: CSGSSYNSPLHF
v_call: TRBV12-3/TRBV12-4; d_call: -; cdr3_length: 13; clone_size: few; j_call: TRBJ1-2; cdr3_nt: TGTGCCAGCAGTTTGAACAGCTTAGAGGGCTACACCTTC; cdr3_aa: CASSLNSLEGYTF
v_call: TRBV20-1; d_call: -; cdr3_length: 15; clone_size: few; j_call: TRBJ2-1; cdr3_nt: TGCAGTGCTAGTCAGGGGCCAAACTCCTACAATGAGCAGTTCTTC; cdr3_aa: CSASQGPNSYNEQFF
v_call: TRBV5-6; d_call: TRBD1; cdr3_length: 15; clone_size: -; j_call: TRBJ2-3; cdr3_nt: TGTGCCAGCAGCTGGGACAGGGGGCGCGGGGATACGCAGTATTTT; cdr3_aa: CASSWDRGRGDTQYF
v_call: TRBV9; d_call: -; cdr3_length: 14; clone_size: few; j_call: TRBJ2-7; cdr3_nt: TGTGCCAGCAGCGTAGACCGATACTCCTACGAGCAGTACTTC; cdr3_aa: CASSVDRYSYEQYF
v_call: TRBV20-1; d_call: TRBD2; cdr3_length: 14; clone_size: many; j_call: TRBJ2-5; cdr3_nt: TGCAGTGCCGCCATAGCGGGGGGTTTAGAGACCCAGTACTTC; cdr3_aa: CSAAIAGGLETQYF
v_call: TRBV12-3/TRBV12-4; d_call: -; cdr3_length: 13; clone_size: -; j_call: TRBJ2-3; cdr3_nt: TGTGCCAGCAGTTCTCAACTGGGGGATACGCAGTATTTT; cdr3_aa: CASSSQLGDTQYF
v_call: TRBV3-1; d_call: TRBD1; cdr3_length: 15; clone_size: few; j_call: TRBJ2-7; cdr3_nt: TGTGCCAGCAGCCCCGGGACAGGGGGCTTCTACGAGCAGTACTTC; cdr3_aa: CASSPGTGGFYEQYF
v_call: TRBV10-3; d_call: TRBD1; cdr3_length: 17; clone_size: -; j_call: TRBJ2-6; cdr3_nt: TGTGCCATCAAAGAAAGGACAGGAAACTCTGGGGCCAACGTCCTGACTTTC; cdr3_aa: CAIKERTGNSGANVLTF
v_call: TRBV6-6; d_call: -; cdr3_length: 14; clone_size: -; j_call: TRBJ1-1; cdr3_nt: TGTGCCAGCAGTTCCTGGGGGAGGGGCACTGAAGCTTTCTTT; cdr3_aa: CASSSWGRGTEAFF
v_call: TRBV2; d_call: -; cdr3_length: 14; clone_size: many; j_call: TRBJ2-2; cdr3_nt: TGTGCCAGCAGGGAACAGGCATACACCGGGGAGCTGTTTTTT; cdr3_aa: CASREQAYTGELFF
v_call: TRBV28; d_call: TRBD1; cdr3_length: 16; clone_size: medium-sized; j_call: TRBJ2-1; cdr3_nt: TGTGCCAGCAGTCCGCCTCGGGACAGCCACAACAATGAGCAGTTCTTC; cdr3_aa: CASSPPRDSHNNEQFF
v_call: TRBV5-1; d_call: TRBD1; cdr3_length: 14; clone_size: -; j_call: TRBJ2-1; cdr3_nt: TGCGCCAGCAGCTTGGTGACAGGGAAGGATGAGCAGTTCTTC; cdr3_aa: CASSLVTGKDEQFF
v_call: TRBV4-2; d_call: -; cdr3_length: 15; clone_size: many; j_call: TRBJ1-5; cdr3_nt: TGTGCCAGCAGCCAAGACGGCGTAGGAGATCAGCCCCAGCATTTT; cdr3_aa: CASSQDGVGDQPQHF
v_call: TRBV4-3; d_call: TRBD2; cdr3_length: 17; clone_size: many; j_call: TRBJ2-5; cdr3_nt: TGCGCCAGCAGCCCACAAGGACTAGCGGGGAATGGGGAGACCCAGTACTTC; cdr3_aa: CASSPQGLAGNGETQYF
v_call: TRBV5-1; d_call: -; cdr3_length: 16; clone_size: -; j_call: TRBJ2-3; cdr3_nt: TGCGCCAGCAGGGAGGGCGTCGGGGCTAGCACAGATACGCAGTATTTT; cdr3_aa: CASREGVGASTDTQYF
v_call: TRBV6-2/TRBV6-3; d_call: TRBD1; cdr3_length: 16; clone_size: -; j_call: TRBJ2-6; cdr3_nt: TGTGCCAGCAGTGGATCAGGGGGCGCTGGGGCCAACGTCCTGACTTTC; cdr3_aa: CASSGSGGAGANVLTF
v_call: TRBV12-3/TRBV12-4; d_call: TRBD1; cdr3_length: 15; clone_size: -; j_call: TRBJ1-6; cdr3_nt: TGTGCCAGCAGTTTAGCCTCACAGGGGGTGTCACCCCTCCACTTT; cdr3_aa: CASSLASQGVSPLHF
v_call: TRBV12-3/TRBV12-4; d_call: -; cdr3_length: 13; clone_size: -; j_call: TRBJ1-2; cdr3_nt: TGTGCCAGCAGTTCTAACAGGGTCGATGGCTACACCTTC; cdr3_aa: CASSSNRVDGYTF
v_call: TRBV5-1; d_call: -; cdr3_length: 13; clone_size: few; j_call: TRBJ1-2; cdr3_nt: TGCGCCAGCGCTCAGGGATCTGACTATGGCTACACCTTC; cdr3_aa: CASAQGSDYGYTF
v_call: TRBV9; d_call: -; cdr3_length: 17; clone_size: many; j_call: TRBJ1-3; cdr3_nt: TGTGCCAGCAGCGTAGATGGAGTGACTATTGGCGGAAACACCATATATTTT; cdr3_aa: CASSVDGVTIGGNTIYF
v_call: TRBV25-1; d_call: -; cdr3_length: 14; clone_size: few; j_call: TRBJ2-1; cdr3_nt: TGTGCCAGCAGTGTGCGCGGGGACTACAATGAGCAGTTCTTC; cdr3_aa: CASSVRGDYNEQFF
v_call: TRBV12-3/TRBV12-4; d_call: -; cdr3_length: 12; clone_size: few; j_call: TRBJ1-2; cdr3_nt: TGTGCCAGCAGCCGCACCCGGGCCTACTACACCTTC; cdr3_aa: CASSRTRAYYTF
v_call: TRBV6-2/TRBV6-3; d_call: -; cdr3_length: 13; clone_size: -; j_call: TRBJ2-7; cdr3_nt: TGTGCCAGCAGTTACGGCACATCCTACGAGCAGTACTTC; cdr3_aa: CASSYGTSYEQYF
v_call: TRBV6-5; d_call: TRBD1; cdr3_length: 15; clone_size: few; j_call: TRBJ2-5; cdr3_nt: TGTGCCAGCAGTTTGTTCGACAGGGAAAAAGAGACCCAGTACTTC; cdr3_aa: CASSLFDREKETQYF
v_call: TRBV18; d_call: -; cdr3_length: 13; clone_size: -; j_call: TRBJ2-5; cdr3_nt: TGTGCCAGCTCACCCCTAGCCGAAGAGACCCAGTACTTC; cdr3_aa: CASSPLAEETQYF
v_call: TRBV18; d_call: -; cdr3_length: 14; clone_size: -; j_call: TRBJ2-7; cdr3_nt: TGTGCCAGCCTTTCGTCGGTCGAGGGCTACGAGCAGTACTTC; cdr3_aa: CASLSSVEGYEQYF
v_call: TRBV4-1; d_call: -; cdr3_length: 13; clone_size: -; j_call: TRBJ1-6; cdr3_nt: TGCGCCAGCAGCCAAGACGGGACACGGGCAGTCCACTTT; cdr3_aa: CASSQDGTRAVHF
v_call: TRBV4-2; d_call: -; cdr3_length: 15; clone_size: -; j_call: TRBJ2-5; cdr3_nt: TGTGCCAGCAGCCAAGATGGGGGATCCGGAGAGACCCAGTACTTC; cdr3_aa: CASSQDGGSGETQYF
v_call: TRBV5-1; d_call: -; cdr3_length: 15; clone_size: few; j_call: TRBJ2-4; cdr3_nt: TGCGCCAGCAGCTTCAGGGTACCCGGGGAAAACATTCAGTACTTC; cdr3_aa: CASSFRVPGENIQYF
v_call: TRBV5-1; d_call: -; cdr3_length: 14; clone_size: -; j_call: TRBJ1-1; cdr3_nt: TGCGCCAGCAGTCACAGAGGGGGGAACACTGAAGCTTTCTTT; cdr3_aa: CASSHRGGNTEAFF
v_call: TRBV2; d_call: -; cdr3_length: 13; clone_size: -; j_call: TRBJ2-5; cdr3_nt: TGTGCCAGCAGGGGACAACCACAAGAGACCCAGTACTTC; cdr3_aa: CASRGQPQETQYF